This paragraph covers one TCR beta chain sequence. The antigen this receptor binds is unknown. Qualities for individual bases were not recorded, and no much larger clone is one base off. These data belong to a study of PD-1 blockade in classical Hodgkin lymphoma (dated by TCRdb to about 2020). General notes on the study: Nivolumab dosing was 3 mg/kg intravenously every 2 weeks, continuing until either disease progression or unacceptable toxicity. To define a peripheral blood immune signature of response to PD-1 blockade in classical Hodgkin lymphoma, the study combined TCR beta sequencing with CyTOF.

Findings and caveats that apply to the study as a whole: Among trial patients, those achieving complete response had baseline diversity similar to that of newly diagnosed patients, while diversity was significantly lower in partial responders and progressors. The study covered only a single clinical trial cohort, and the causes of the repertoire differences, possibly disease activity or prior therapy, were still not defined. Baseline TCR diversity was reported as lower in newly diagnosed patients than in healthy donors, and lower still in relapsed/refractory patients. CD4+ but not CD8+ TCR diversity rose significantly by C4D1 (p=0.0027 vs p=0.16), most apparent in complete responders (p=0.02). Diversity was lower in patients who began nivolumab less than 1 year after ASCT, so these patients were left out of later analyses to avoid confounding by immune reconstitution.

What this sample's time point label stands for: cycle 2 day 1 (C2D1) of nivolumab. All trial patients had relapsed after autologous stem cell transplantation, with cohorts A, B and C differing in prior brentuximab vedotin exposure. The trial cohort included 55 to 65 patients with relapsed/refractory classical Hodgkin lymphoma, and each patient had a best overall response of complete response, partial response or progressive disease. In the multi-cohort phase II CheckMate 205 trial, trial patients received single-agent nivolumab. An independent review committee assessed best overall response using the 2007 International Working Group response criteria. PBMCs from the trial were collected at three points: immediately before nivolumab initiation (C1D1), and during therapy at cycle 2 day 1 and cycle 4 day 1. Peripheral blood was collected in 8 mL Vacutainer Cell Preparation Tubes, from which PBMCs were isolated by centrifugation and then cryopreserved.

Genomic DNA was extracted with the Qiagen DNeasy kit from unsorted PBMCs and from negatively selected CD4+ and CD8+ fractions. Amplification of TCR beta CDR3 regions was done by immunoSEQ multiplex PCR with primers that anneal to V and J segments. A synthetic immune receptor repertoire was used to minimize amplification bias, and any residual bias was removed computationally once sequencing was done. The study's processing was this. Custom Python scripts were used to quantify repertoire diversity as the Shannon entropy index. Unsorted, CD4+ and CD8+ repertoires were analyzed separately, except in combined analyses where CD4+ and CD8+ sequences were merged in silico. Clonal expansion was defined as at least a 2-fold frequency increase after treatment relative to C1D1, with a pseudocount of 0.5 for undetected baseline clones. Singleton clones were defined as clones with 0 or 1 copy at C1D1, and non-singleton clones were defined as clones with 2 or more copies. Clones expanded in unsorted samples were labelled as CD4+, CD8+ or unknown by matching protein sequences in sorted samples from the same patient. Diversity changes from C1D1 to C4D1 were tested in paired samples using Wilcoxon tests. The table comes from immuneACCESS by way of TCRdb, which keeps in-frame sequences with V and J called. Part of the clones is missing from these tables; in studies checked, under half for an unresolved V gene and the rest for unknown reasons. V, J and clone size are taken as reported in that table, and D and trimming were inferred from the DNA itself. The sample table holds about 58,000 clones, of which less than 95% were seen once. The ten largest clones take up more than 9% of the sample.

The V and J ends are trimmed by 0 bases and 2 bases, leaving 16 bases between them. The CDR3, cysteine through phenylalanine, is 17 amino acids long. CDR3 DNA only is kept here, 51 bases in frame from base 1. Per the germline V gene, SGDLS is the CDR1 and YYNGEE is the CDR2. The sequence is built from TRBV9 and TRBJ2-3; TRBD2 is a possible D gene, resting on 6 matching bases. Sequences were derived from peripheral blood mononuclear cells (PBMCs), sampled before the second cycle of nivolumab. This receptor was obtained from a human donor with classical Hodgkin lymphoma. The CDR3 has the sequence CASSVAAGPLVTDTQYF. The DNA is as follows: TGTGCCAGCAGCGTAGCAGCGGGCCCTTTAGTCACAGATACGCAGTATTTT.